The T cell receptor beta chain described here comes from a study of cytotoxic CD8 clonotypes in ibrutinib-treated CLL. Study summary: Patients: more than nine relapsed/refractory, approximately 15 treatment-naive, roughly 17 IGHV unmutated. General observations from the study: Patients with sustained remission and those progressing were sampled at differing times. Shared public clonotypes were rare, and on treatment they either got smaller or stayed the same.

CDR1 is MNHEY and CDR2 is SMNVEV in the germline V gene (reference sequence). CDR3 length equals 14 residues. The germline V and J ends were trimmed by 1 base and 5 bases, with 12 bases remaining between them. The assay was immunoSEQ multiplex PCR, and TCRdb's table has in-frame clones only and misses some. Of fewer than 25,000 clones in the sample, roughly four fifths were seen once. Note on this clone: Its antigen is undetermined.

This receptor was taken from a human donor with chronic lymphocytic leukemia. V usage is TRBV27 and J usage is TRBJ2-7; D is ambiguous. The sample in question was PBMCs, obtained before ibrutinib treatment. The CDR3 is CASSLLPVIHEQYF. The CDR3 region has the DNA TGTGCCAGCAGTTTATTACCGGTTATCCACGAGCAGTACTTC.